What follows are 29 T cell receptor beta chains derived from one specimen sequenced in a study of blood T cell repertoires in COVID-19. Some clones are missing from TCRdb's copy, which holds only in-frame ones; the method was immunoSEQ multiplex PCR. This table holds tens of thousands of clones, about 82% found once. Specimen: peripheral blood. The receptors shown here come from a man aged 65-85 years with acute or convalescent COVID-19.

The chain uses TRBV11-3 and TRBJ2-3, with 7 bases identical to TRBD1. Germline V CDR1 and CDR2: SGHNT, YENEEA. The ends lost 5 bases at V and 2 bases at J; junction bases unmatched: 4. The CDR3 consists of 14 residues. The CDR3 is CASSLTGFTDTQYF. The CDR3 nucleotides read TGTGCCAGCAGCCTGACAGGGTTCACAGATACGCAGTATTTT.

CDR3 amino acids: CASSPDRTYEQYF. CDR3 nucleotides: TGTGCCAGTAGCCCGGACAGGACCTACGAGCAGTACTTC. The chain uses TRBV19 and TRBJ2-7; 7 bases agree with TRBD1. This CDR3 spans 13 amino acids. V gave up 6 bases and J gave up 2 bases; unmatched junction bases: 4. The germline CDR1 and CDR2 sequences are LNHDA and SQIVND (reference sequence).

This rearrangement joins TRBV6-1 to TRBJ1-4; D unclear. Germline CDR1 and CDR2: MNHNS and SASEGT. The length of the CDR3 is 15 residues. V gave up 1 base and J gave up 6 bases, with 12 bases separating them. CDR3 loop: CASSEDRGRDEKLFF. CDR3 sequence (DNA): TGTGCCAGCAGTGAAGATCGAGGGCGCGATGAAAAACTGTTTTTT.

This clone was picked up one time. The chain recombines TRBV24-1 with TRBJ2-7; 9 bases line up with TRBD1. Germline V gives CDR1 KGHDR, CDR2 SFDVKD. The V and J ends lost 10 bases and 4 bases, in that order; junction bases with no gene match: 7. The CDR3 sequence is 13 residues long. This chain's CDR3 is CATGQGMVYEQYF. The CDR3 DNA reads TGTGCCACTGGACAGGGGATGGTATACGAGCAGTACTTC.

The V gene is TRBV2, the J gene TRBJ2-2, with TRBD1 identical over 7 bases. Germline trimming cut 3 bases from V and 3 bases from J; bases unmatched to any gene: 7. This CDR3 comprises 16 residues. CDR1 and CDR2 (germline): SNHLY, FYNNEI. CDR3 region: CASSDPGTDDTGELFF. DNA for the CDR3: TGTGCCAGCAGTGATCCCGGGACAGACGACACCGGGGAGCTGTTTTTT. The variable domain in full, with the rest retrieved from reference TRBV2 and TRBJ2-2, is EPEVTQTPSHQVTQMGQEVILRCVPISNHLYFYWYRQILGQKVEFLVSFYNNEISEKSEIFDDQFSVERPDGSNFTLKIRSTKLEDSAMYFCASSDPGTDDTGELFFGEGSRLTVL.

The sample holds one count of this clone. The V and J genes are TRBV29-1 and TRBJ2-7; TRBD2 aligns across 7 bases. With V trimmed by 4 bases and J by 2 bases, 2 bases remained unmatched. From germline, CDR1 is SQVTM and CDR2 ANQGSEA. The CDR3 contains 12 residues. CDR3 DNA sequence: TGCAGCGTTGGCGCGGGGGCCTACGAGCAGTACTTC. The encoded protein is CSVGAGAYEQYF.

This clone was picked up one time. The chain employs TRBV28 and TRBJ2-5, with a tentative D call TRBD2 (6 bases). The germline V gene has CDR1 MDHEN and CDR2 SYDVKM. The CDR3 loop spans 15 amino acids. With 2 bases removed from V and 2 bases from J, the gap between germline ends came to 12 bases. The CDR3 here is CASSLPGLAQETQYF. As DNA, the CDR3 is TGTGCCAGCAGTTTACCGGGACTCGCACAAGAGACCCAGTACTTC.

This clone showed up just once. The chain couples TRBV6-5 to TRBJ2-7, with D perhaps matching TRBD1 (5 bases). V lost 8 bases, J lost 5 bases, and 13 bases lay in between. CDR3 length: 12 residues. Germline-derived CDR1 and CDR2 are MNHEY and SVGAGI. CDR3 protein: CASQDWGDEQYF. CDR3 coding DNA: TGTGCCAGCCAGGATTGGGGCGACGAGCAGTACTTC.

The gene calls are TRBV2 and TRBJ2-1, with 9 bases matching TRBD1. Unmatched junction bases numbered 5, after V lost 8 bases and J lost 6 bases. Germline V gene data show CDR1 as SNHLY and CDR2 as FYNNEI. This CDR3 is 13 amino acids long. CDR3 sequence: CASRDRAGNEQFF. CDR3 nucleotides: TGTGCCAGCCGGGACAGGGCGGGCAATGAGCAGTTCTTC.

The chain joins TRBV11-2 to TRBJ2-7, with D possibly TRBD2 on 6 matching bases. Germline loops: CDR1 SGHAT, CDR2 FQNNGV. Deletions cut 1 base from V and 4 bases from J, with 14 bases between. The CDR3 loop spans 15 amino acids. This CDR3 is CASSLGGIGGYEQYF. The CDR3 bases are TGTGCCAGCAGCTTAGGGGGGATCGGGGGTTACGAGCAGTACTTC. Drawing the rest from reference TRBV11-2 and TRBJ2-7, the complete variable domain is EAGVAQSPRYKIIEKRQSVAFWCNPISGHATLYWYQQILGQGPKLLIQFQNNGVVDDSQLPKDRFSAERLKGVDSTLKIQPAKLEDSAVYLCASSLGGIGGYEQYFGPGTRLTVT.

CDR3 in amino acids: CASSLAIAVTYEQYF. In DNA form, the CDR3 reads TGCGCCAGCAGCTTGGCCATCGCGGTTACCTACGAGCAGTACTTC. This chain connects TRBV5-1 to TRBJ2-7; the D is unclear. The CDR3 runs 15 residues. V lost 0 bases and J 2 bases, leaving 12 bases between the germline ends. Germline lookup yields CDR1 SGHRS and CDR2 YFSETQ. Drawing the rest from reference TRBV5-1 and TRBJ2-7, the complete variable domain is KAGVTQTPRYLIKTRGQQVTLSCSPISGHRSVSWYQQTPGQGLQFLFEYFSETQRNKGNFPGRFSGRQFSNSRSEMNVSTLELGDSALYLCASSLAIAVTYEQYFGPGTRLTVT.

The genes are TRBV2 and TRBJ2-7, with 8 bases lining up with TRBD1. This CDR3 has 14 residues. V lost 3 bases, J lost 4 bases, and 5 bases stayed unmatched. The germline V gene has CDR1 SNHLY and CDR2 FYNNEI. The CDR3 sequence: CASSDQGARYEQYF. CDR3 nucleotide sequence: TGTGCCAGCAGTGACCAGGGGGCCCGATACGAGCAGTACTTC.

The chain is built from TRBV9 and TRBJ1-4; 7 positions match TRBD1. Germline loops: CDR1 SGDLS, CDR2 YYNGEE. V lost 0 bases, J lost 7 bases, and 9 bases stayed unmatched. The length of the CDR3 is 16 residues. The CDR3 sequence: CASSVDWTGQGEKLFF. The CDR3 DNA sequence: TGTGCCAGCAGCGTAGACTGGACAGGTCAGGGTGAAAAACTGTTTTTT.

The chain combines TRBV6-4 with TRBJ1-1; D may be TRBD1 (5 bases). This CDR3 comprises 13 residues. The V end lost 7 bases, the J end lost 4 bases, and 13 bases lay between the germline ends. Germline V gives CDR1 MRHNA, CDR2 SNTAGT. CDR3 in DNA: TGTGCCAGCAACCGGGCCGGGGGCACTGAAGCTTTCTTT. The encoded protein is CASNRAGGTEAFF.

The V gene is TRBV5-1, the J gene TRBJ2-2, with TRBD2 matching 10 bases. The trim removed 5 bases at V and 3 bases at J, leaving 7 bases unmatched. This CDR3 is 16 amino acids long. Germline V gene sequence: CDR1 SGHRS, CDR2 YFSETQ. The CDR3 DNA sequence: TGCGCCAGCAGAGCGTTAGCGGGGGGCTACACCGGGGAGCTGTTTTTT. Translated, it gives CASRALAGGYTGELFF.

This chain uses TRBV3-1 (or the pseudogene TRBV3-2) with TRBJ2-5; TRBD2 matches 11 bases. The CDR3 is made up of 16 amino acids. V was pared by 4 bases and J by 3 bases, with 7 bases of the junction left unmatched. Germline V gene lookup returns CDR1 LGHDT and CDR2 YNNKEL (reference sequence). The CDR3 loop is CASSRGLAGAKETQYF. In DNA form, the CDR3 reads TGTGCCAGCAGCCGAGGACTAGCGGGCGCAAAAGAGACCCAGTACTTC.

The genes are TRBV28 and TRBJ2-1, with TRBD1 matching 8 bases. Germline V gives CDR1 MDHEN, CDR2 SYDVKM. J lost 5 bases, V lost 2 bases, and 8 bases had no gene match. The CDR3 contains 16 residues. Written as DNA, the CDR3 is TGTGCCAGCAGTTTAGCGGCCAGGGGGCCCGACAATGAGCAGTTCTTC. As protein: CASSLAARGPDNEQFF.

V is TRBV15 and J is TRBJ2-2, with D perhaps TRBD2 (5 bases). Per the germline V gene, CDR1 is LNHNV and CDR2 is YYDKDF (reference sequence). V was clipped by 0 bases and J by 6 bases, with 8 bases between them. The CDR3 has 14 amino acids. CDR3 DNA sequence: TGTGCCACCAGCAGAGATATCGGGGCCGGGGAGCTGTTTTTT. It encodes CATSRDIGAGELFF.

The sample holds one count of this clone. V usage is TRBV7-9 and J usage is TRBJ1-1; D is unresolved. With 2 bases removed from V and 5 bases from J, the gap between germline ends came to 6 bases. Germline CDR1 SEHNR, CDR2 FQNEAQ (reference sequence). The CDR3 length is 12 residues. CDR3 sequence reads: CASSLRGTEAFF. The CDR3 nucleotides read TGTGCCAGCAGCTTACGGGGAACTGAAGCTTTCTTT. Together with reference TRBV7-9 and TRBJ1-1, the CDR3 gives the full variable domain: DTGVSQNPRHKITKRGQNVTFRCDPISEHNRLYWYRQTLGQGPEFLTYFQNEAQLEKSRLLSDRFSAERPKGSFSTLEIQRTEQGDSAMYLCASSLRGTEAFFGQGTRLTVV.

The rearrangement links TRBV7-9 to TRBJ2-5; 9 bases agree with TRBD2. Germline V gene sequence: CDR1 SEHNR, CDR2 FQNEAQ (reference sequence). Trimming took 2 bases from V and 5 from J; bases not matched to a gene: 3. This CDR3 region has 14 residues. The CDR3 spells CASSLSGGMETQYF. The CDR3 DNA follows: TGTGCCAGCAGCTTAAGCGGGGGGATGGAGACCCAGTACTTC.

The chain carries TRBV28 and TRBJ1-5; possibly TRBD1 for D (6 bases). This CDR3 is 14 amino acids long. Germline V gives CDR1 MDHEN, CDR2 SYDVKM. V was cut by 5 bases and J by 6 bases, with 14 bases left in between. The CDR3 DNA reads TGTGCCAGCAGTGACAACAGGGTCGGTCAGCCCCAGCATTTT. It specifies CASSDNRVGQPQHF.

This chain joins TRBV4-1 and TRBJ1-2; TRBD1 matches 9 bases. In germline, CDR1 is MGHRA, CDR2 YSYEKL. V lost 3 bases to trimming and J lost 8 bases; unmatched junction nucleotides: 19. The length of the CDR3 is 18 residues. The CDR3 nucleotides read TGCGCCAGCAGCCAGCTAACCGGGACAGGGCCCCCGGGGGGGGGCTACACCTTC. This encodes CASSQLTGTGPPGGGYTF.

The chain carries TRBV11-2 and TRBJ2-2; the D gene is possibly TRBD2 (6 bases). V dropped 1 base and J dropped 3 bases, with 12 bases sitting between them. Germline assignment: CDR1 SGHAT and CDR2 FQNNGV. This CDR3 comprises 16 residues. As DNA, the CDR3 is TGTGCCAGCAGCTTAGGTGCGGGGACCTACACCGGGGAGCTGTTTTTT. Its translation: CASSLGAGTYTGELFF.

The rearrangement uses TRBV18 and TRBJ1-6; TRBD1 matches at 12 bases. Germline-derived CDR1 and CDR2 are KGHSH and LQKENI. With 4 bases clipped from V and 11 bases from J, the junction kept 6 bases outside the gene matches. The CDR3 runs to 15 residues. CDR3 protein: CASSHGGQGAPPLHF. The CDR3 nucleotides read TGTGCCAGCTCACACGGGGGACAGGGGGCGCCACCCCTCCACTTT.

In this sample, this clone turned up once. The chain recombines TRBV7-9 with TRBJ2-3; 10 bases line up with TRBD1. Germline V gives CDR1 SEHNR, CDR2 FQNEAQ (reference sequence). Trimming took 5 bases from V and 1 from J; bases not matched to a gene: 3. The CDR3 extends over 15 amino acids. CDR3 sequence (DNA): TGTGCCAGCAGCCGGGACAGGGGCGGCACAGATACGCAGTATTTT. This encodes CASSRDRGGTDTQYF.

The CDR3, as DNA: TGCGCCAGCAGCGAACCGGGAGGCTCTGGAAACACCATATATTTT. Its protein product is CASSEPGGSGNTIYF. The rearrangement uses TRBV5-1 and TRBJ1-3; no reliable D call. Trimming shortened V by 4 bases and J by 0 bases, and 11 bases separated the two germline ends. Germline V CDR1 and CDR2: SGHRS, YFSETQ. The CDR3 loop spans 15 amino acids. The full variable domain, completed using reference TRBV5-1 and TRBJ1-3, is KAGVTQTPRYLIKTRGQQVTLSCSPISGHRSVSWYQQTPGQGLQFLFEYFSETQRNKGNFPGRFSGRQFSNSRSEMNVSTLELGDSALYLCASSEPGGSGNTIYFGEGSWLTVV.

V and J are TRBV6-6 and TRBJ1-5, with D unclear. Trimming shortened V by 6 bases and J by 0 bases, and 6 bases separated the two germline ends. Per the germline V gene, CDR1 is MNHNY and CDR2 is SVGAGI (reference sequence). The CDR3 has 13 residues. CDR3 nucleotides: TGTGCCAGCAGAATTCATAGCAATCAGCCCCAGCATTTT. Translation gives CASRIHSNQPQHF.

This clone was counted only a few times. The chain joins TRBV7-6 to TRBJ1-6; no reliable D call. In germline, CDR1 is SGHVS, CDR2 FNYEAQ. This CDR3 spans 16 amino acids. V was shortened by 3 bases and J by 2 bases, with 11 bases between the two germline ends. CDR3 loop: CASSFDNRPYNSPLHF. The DNA for the CDR3 is TGTGCCAGCAGCTTTGACAACCGTCCCTATAATTCACCCCTCCACTTT.

This clone was detected only a few times. The chain joins TRBV2 to TRBJ1-1, with D perhaps TRBD1 (6 bases). The CDR3 sequence is 15 residues long. Germline loops: CDR1 SNHLY, CDR2 FYNNEI. Trimming took off 3 bases at V and 1 base at J, with 12 bases between the two ends. In DNA form, the CDR3 reads TGTGCCAGCAGTGAGACAGGCCAACGGAACACTGAAGCTTTCTTT. Its protein is CASSETGQRNTEAFF.